Listed below are T cell receptor beta chains from one sample, sequenced in a study of T cell repertoires in cytomegalovirus infection. TCRdb ran MiXCR on the reads and lists one entry per CDR3 protein. The sample holds around 450,000 distinct CDR3 sequences, about a third seen once. The sequencing input was PBMCs. The receptors stem from a human donor in good health (CMV status not recorded). Some clones in this sample may be carry-over from other donors' samples. CDR3s include the opening cysteine and the closing phenylalanine or tryptophan. A D gene is named only where the DNA matches it firmly. Rows may omit the clone size; those that give it use once, few, many or a size class.

v_gene: TRBV7-3
d_gene: NA
abundance: many
j_gene: TRBJ2-5
CDR3aa: CASSLRGKETQYF
CDR3nt: TGTGCCAGCAGCTTAAGAGGAAAAGAGACCCAGTACTTC

v_gene: TRBV6-6
d_gene: TRBD1
abundance: few
j_gene: TRBJ2-1
CDR3aa: CATSSGGGQGGNEQFF
CDR3nt: TGTGCCACCTCAAGTGGTGGTGGACAGGGGGGTAATGAGCAGTTCTTC

v_gene: TRBV10-3
d_gene: NA
abundance: few
j_gene: TRBJ2-1
CDR3aa: CAIKEDSSSYNEQFF
CDR3nt: TGTGCCATCAAAGAGGACTCTAGCTCCTACAATGAGCAGTTCTTC

v_gene: TRBV5-1
d_gene: NA
abundance: few
j_gene: TRBJ2-7
CDR3aa: CASSPRGLDEQYF
CDR3nt: TGCGCCAGCAGCCCCCGGGGGTTGGACGAGCAGTACTTC

v_gene: TRBV20-1
d_gene: NA
abundance: few
j_gene: TRBJ1-1
CDR3aa: CSARDKYNTEAFF
CDR3nt: TGCAGTGCTAGGGACAAATATAACACTGAAGCTTTCTTT

v_gene: TRBV5-6
d_gene: NA
abundance: NA
j_gene: TRBJ2-7
CDR3aa: CASSFIRQYEQYF
CDR3nt: TGTGCCAGCAGCTTTATCAGGCAGTACGAGCAGTACTTC

v_gene: TRBV6-5
d_gene: NA
abundance: few
j_gene: TRBJ2-1
CDR3aa: CASRDYNEQFF
CDR3nt: TGTGCCAGCAGGGACTACAATGAGCAGTTCTTC

v_gene: TRBV7-2
d_gene: NA
abundance: many
j_gene: TRBJ2-1
CDR3aa: CASSSRVFNEQFF
CDR3nt: TGTGCCAGCAGCTCCAGGGTTTTCAATGAGCAGTTCTTC

v_gene: TRBV29-1
d_gene: NA
abundance: few
j_gene: TRBJ1-5
CDR3aa: CSVGDSPNQPQHF
CDR3nt: TGCAGCGTTGGCGACAGCCCAAATCAGCCCCAGCATTTT

v_gene: TRBV7-2
d_gene: TRBD1
abundance: many
j_gene: TRBJ2-1
CDR3aa: CASSSGTGNEQFF
CDR3nt: TGTGCCAGCAGCTCCGGGACAGGGAATGAGCAGTTCTTC

v_gene: TRBV7-9
d_gene: TRBD1
abundance: few
j_gene: TRBJ2-7
CDR3aa: CASSSPGGTGFYEQYF
CDR3nt: TGTGCCAGCAGCTCCCCCGGCGGGACAGGGTTCTACGAGCAGTACTTC

v_gene: TRBV27
d_gene: TRBD2
abundance: NA
j_gene: TRBJ2-7
CDR3aa: CASSSGTSGVYEQYF
CDR3nt: TGTGCCAGCAGTTCCGGGACTAGCGGGGTGTACGAGCAGTACTTC

v_gene: TRBV29-1
d_gene: NA
abundance: few
j_gene: TRBJ1-1
CDR3aa: CSVDPVNTEAFF
CDR3nt: TGCAGCGTTGATCCAGTGAACACTGAAGCTTTCTTT

v_gene: TRBV7-6
d_gene: NA
abundance: many
j_gene: TRBJ2-3
CDR3aa: CASSLDRSDTQYF
CDR3nt: TGTGCCAGCAGCTTAGATAGATCGGATACGCAGTATTTT

v_gene: TRBV20-1
d_gene: NA
abundance: NA
j_gene: TRBJ1-5
CDR3aa: CSASPVEASNQPQHF
CDR3nt: TGCAGTGCTAGCCCCGTAGAGGCTAGCAATCAGCCCCAGCATTTT

v_gene: TRBV4-2
d_gene: TRBD1
abundance: many
j_gene: TRBJ1-1
CDR3aa: CASSQDVTGVGTEAFF
CDR3nt: TGTGCCAGCAGCCAAGATGTAACAGGGGTGGGCACTGAAGCTTTCTTT

v_gene: TRBV7-9
d_gene: TRBD1
abundance: many
j_gene: TRBJ2-5
CDR3aa: CASSLLDRRETQYF
CDR3nt: TGTGCCAGCAGCTTGTTGGACAGGAGAGAGACCCAGTACTTC

v_gene: TRBV29-1
d_gene: NA
abundance: NA
j_gene: TRBJ1-5
CDR3aa: CSAWDGNQPQHF
CDR3nt: TGCAGCGCCTGGGACGGTAATCAGCCCCAGCATTTT

v_gene: TRBV20-1
d_gene: NA
abundance: few
j_gene: TRBJ2-7
CDR3aa: CSAGGRNEQYF
CDR3nt: TGCAGTGCTGGGGGTCGGAACGAGCAGTACTTC

v_gene: TRBV20-1
d_gene: TRBD1
abundance: many
j_gene: TRBJ2-4
CDR3aa: CSARTGTGSIQYF
CDR3nt: TGCAGTGCTAGAACCGGGACAGGGAGCATTCAGTACTTC

v_gene: TRBV6-4
d_gene: NA
abundance: NA
j_gene: TRBJ1-1
CDR3aa: CASSDGGRENTEAFF
CDR3nt: TGTGCCAGCAGTGACGGGGGGCGGGAGAACACTGAAGCTTTCTTT

v_gene: TRBV12-3/TRBV12-4
d_gene: NA
abundance: many
j_gene: TRBJ1-5
CDR3aa: CASSEGLLGQSGEPQHF
CDR3nt: TGTGCCAGCAGTGAGGGACTTTTAGGACAGTCCGGAGAGCCCCAGCATTTT

v_gene: TRBV7-4
d_gene: NA
abundance: once
j_gene: TRBJ2-1
CDR3aa: CASSLAVGLNEQFF
CDR3nt: TGTGCCAGCAGCTTAGCCGTTGGGCTCAATGAGCAGTTCTTC

v_gene: TRBV6-5
d_gene: TRBD1
abundance: many
j_gene: TRBJ2-2
CDR3aa: CASKHGTGDTGELFF
CDR3nt: TGTGCCAGCAAACATGGGACAGGTGACACCGGGGAGCTGTTTTTT

v_gene: TRBV28
d_gene: NA
abundance: NA
j_gene: TRBJ2-3
CDR3aa: CASSLFRVRGDTQYF
CDR3nt: TGTGCCAGCAGTTTATTCCGGGTCCGCGGGGATACGCAGTATTTT

v_gene: TRBV29-1
d_gene: TRBD1
abundance: many
j_gene: TRBJ1-2
CDR3aa: CSVSPDRAYGYTF
CDR3nt: TGCAGCGTGTCACCGGACAGGGCCTATGGCTACACCTTC

v_gene: TRBV7-8
d_gene: TRBD2
abundance: few
j_gene: TRBJ2-3
CDR3aa: CASTNTAGTSSTDTQYF
CDR3nt: TGTGCCAGCACCAACACAGCTGGGACTAGCAGCACAGATACGCAGTATTTT

v_gene: TRBV7-9
d_gene: NA
abundance: few
j_gene: TRBJ2-1
CDR3aa: CASSARTYNEQFF
CDR3nt: TGTGCCAGCAGCGCCAGGACATACAATGAGCAGTTCTTC

v_gene: TRBV7-2
d_gene: NA
abundance: many
j_gene: TRBJ2-7
CDR3aa: CASSLGLQTYEQYF
CDR3nt: TGTGCCAGCAGCTTAGGTTTACAGACCTACGAGCAGTACTTC

v_gene: TRBV7-6
d_gene: TRBD1
abundance: NA
j_gene: TRBJ1-3
CDR3aa: CASSPWTGLLSGNTIYF
CDR3nt: TGTGCCAGCAGCCCCTGGACAGGGCTCCTCTCTGGAAACACCATATATTTT

v_gene: TRBV27
d_gene: NA
abundance: NA
j_gene: TRBJ1-5
CDR3aa: CATSDGRLNQPQHF
CDR3nt: TGTGCCACTTCGGATGGCAGACTCAATCAGCCCCAGCATTTT

v_gene: TRBV15
d_gene: TRBD1
abundance: NA
j_gene: TRBJ1-5
CDR3aa: CATSPDRDRQNQPQHF
CDR3nt: TGTGCCACCAGCCCTGACCGGGACAGACAGAATCAGCCCCAGCATTTT

v_gene: TRBV10-3
d_gene: NA
abundance: NA
j_gene: TRBJ2-2
CDR3aa: CAISESNSGELFF
CDR3nt: TGTGCCATCAGTGAGTCGAATAGTGGTGAGCTGTTTTTT

v_gene: TRBV6-6
d_gene: NA
abundance: few
j_gene: TRBJ2-3
CDR3aa: CASSYVDTQYF
CDR3nt: TGTGCCAGCAGTTACGTAGATACGCAGTATTTT

v_gene: TRBV10-2
d_gene: NA
abundance: NA
j_gene: TRBJ2-5
CDR3aa: CASSEQTQETQYF
CDR3nt: TGCGCCAGCAGTGAACAGACACAAGAGACCCAGTACTTC

v_gene: TRBV4-2
d_gene: TRBD2
abundance: NA
j_gene: TRBJ2-7
CDR3aa: CASSQGEGYPTYEQYF
CDR3nt: TGTGCCAGCAGCCAAGGGGAGGGGTATCCGACCTACGAGCAGTACTTC

v_gene: TRBV12-3/TRBV12-4
d_gene: TRBD1
abundance: many
j_gene: TRBJ2-5
CDR3aa: CASSLDREETQYF
CDR3nt: TGTGCCAGCAGCTTAGACAGGGAAGAGACCCAGTACTTC

v_gene: TRBV7-8
d_gene: NA
abundance: many
j_gene: TRBJ2-5
CDR3aa: CASSFSLQETQYF
CDR3nt: TGTGCCAGCAGCTTTTCCTTACAAGAGACCCAGTACTTC

v_gene: TRBV5-8
d_gene: NA
abundance: few
j_gene: TRBJ2-1
CDR3aa: CASRPLGGEAYNEQFF
CDR3nt: TGTGCCAGCAGACCCTTAGGGGGGGAAGCCTACAATGAGCAGTTCTTC

v_gene: TRBV7-3
d_gene: NA
abundance: NA
j_gene: TRBJ1-1
CDR3aa: CASSLGGKGEAFF
CDR3nt: TGTGCCAGCAGCTTAGGGGGTAAAGGCGAAGCTTTCTTT

v_gene: TRBV20-1
d_gene: TRBD2
abundance: NA
j_gene: TRBJ2-2
CDR3aa: CSSSHGGAGELFF
CDR3nt: TGCAGTTCTTCGCACGGGGGGGCCGGGGAGCTGTTTTTT

v_gene: TRBV27
d_gene: TRBD1
abundance: few
j_gene: TRBJ2-4
CDR3aa: CASSADRVKNIQYF
CDR3nt: TGTGCCAGCAGTGCCGACAGGGTGAAAAACATTCAGTACTTC

v_gene: TRBV7-8
d_gene: NA
abundance: NA
j_gene: TRBJ1-4
CDR3aa: CASSKAPLGSTNEKLFF
CDR3nt: TGTGCCAGCAGTAAGGCCCCGTTGGGTTCGACTAATGAAAAACTGTTTTTT

v_gene: TRBV7-9
d_gene: NA
abundance: few
j_gene: TRBJ2-2
CDR3aa: CASINTGELFF
CDR3nt: TGTGCCAGCATAAACACCGGGGAGCTGTTTTTT

v_gene: TRBV3-1
d_gene: NA
abundance: NA
j_gene: TRBJ1-2
CDR3aa: CASSQDVITRTDYGYTF
CDR3nt: TGTGCCAGCAGCCAAGACGTCATAACTCGGACAGACTATGGCTACACCTTC

v_gene: TRBV7-9
d_gene: TRBD1
abundance: few
j_gene: TRBJ2-3
CDR3aa: CASSSGQGATDTQYF
CDR3nt: TGTGCCAGCAGCTCCGGACAGGGGGCAACAGATACGCAGTATTTT

v_gene: TRBV6-2/TRBV6-3
d_gene: NA
abundance: NA
j_gene: TRBJ2-3
CDR3aa: CASTKRTFTDTQYF
CDR3nt: TGTGCCAGCACCAAGCGAACATTCACAGATACGCAGTATTTT

v_gene: TRBV12-3/TRBV12-4
d_gene: TRBD1
abundance: many
j_gene: TRBJ1-3
CDR3aa: CASSYRGNTGNTIYF
CDR3nt: TGTGCCAGCAGCTACAGGGGCAATACGGGAAACACCATATATTTT

v_gene: TRBV12-3/TRBV12-4
d_gene: NA
abundance: many
j_gene: TRBJ2-2
CDR3aa: CASSFRGDTGELFF
CDR3nt: TGTGCCAGCAGTTTTCGGGGAGACACCGGGGAGCTGTTTTTT

v_gene: TRBV5-5
d_gene: NA
abundance: NA
j_gene: TRBJ1-1
CDR3aa: CASSLVRYTEAFF
CDR3nt: TGTGCCAGCAGCTTGGTTAGGTACACTGAAGCTTTCTTT